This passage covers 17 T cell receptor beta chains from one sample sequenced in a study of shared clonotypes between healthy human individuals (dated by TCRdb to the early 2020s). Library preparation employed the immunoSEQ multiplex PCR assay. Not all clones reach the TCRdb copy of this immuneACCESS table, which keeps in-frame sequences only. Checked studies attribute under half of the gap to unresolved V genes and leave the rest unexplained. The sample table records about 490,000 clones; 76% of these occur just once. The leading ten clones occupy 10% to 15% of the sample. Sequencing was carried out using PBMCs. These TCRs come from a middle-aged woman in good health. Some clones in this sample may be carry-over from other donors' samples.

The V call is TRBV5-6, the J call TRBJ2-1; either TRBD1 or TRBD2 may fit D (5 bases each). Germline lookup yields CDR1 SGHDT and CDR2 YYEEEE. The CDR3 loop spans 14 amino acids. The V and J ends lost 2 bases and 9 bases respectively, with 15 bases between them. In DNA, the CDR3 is TGTGCCAGCAGCTTTGGGGGTCTCAGGATTGAGCAGTTCTTC. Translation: CASSFGGLRIEQFF.

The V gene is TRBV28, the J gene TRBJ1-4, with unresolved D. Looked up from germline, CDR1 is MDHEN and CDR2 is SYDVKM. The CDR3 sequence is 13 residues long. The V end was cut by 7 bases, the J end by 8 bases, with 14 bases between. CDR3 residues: CASTSPRREKLFF. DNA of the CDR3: TGTGCCAGCACTTCCCCCCGCAGGGAAAAACTGTTTTTT.

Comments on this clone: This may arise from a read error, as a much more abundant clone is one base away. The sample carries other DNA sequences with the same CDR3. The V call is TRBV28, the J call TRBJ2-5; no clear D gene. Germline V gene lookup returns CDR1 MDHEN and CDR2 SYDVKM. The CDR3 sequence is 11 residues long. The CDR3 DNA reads TGTGCCAGCAGTCCGGCGGAGACTCAGTACTTC. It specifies CASSPAETQYF.

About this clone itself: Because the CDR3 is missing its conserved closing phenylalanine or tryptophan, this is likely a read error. CDR3 in amino acids: CAAAQEGVHEQYL. The CDR3 DNA follows: TGTGCCGCGGCTCAAGAGGGAGTCCACGAGCAGTACCTC. The rearrangement uses TRBV10-3 and TRBJ2-7; maybe TRBD2 (5 bases). The V gene's germline CDR1 is ENHRY and CDR2 SYGVKD. V lost 11 bases, J lost 5 bases, and 19 bases lay in between. The CDR3 is 13 amino acids.

The CDR3 coding sequence is TGTGCCAGCAGCCAACCGACAGGCGGCTACAATGAGCAGTTCTTC. Its protein is CASSQPTGGYNEQFF. V gene TRBV14 combines with J gene TRBJ2-1; D may be TRBD1 (6 bases). The CDR3 is made up of 15 amino acids. V lost 2 bases and J 3 bases, leaving 11 bases between the germline ends. CDR1 SGHDN and CDR2 FVKESK come from the germline V gene.

CDR3 DNA: TGTGCCAGCAGCTCCCTAGCGGGAGTATTGGAGACCCAGTACTTC. Translated, it gives CASSSLAGVLETQYF. V and J are TRBV11-2 and TRBJ2-5; the match to TRBD2 covers 10 bases. This CDR3 has 15 amino acids. Trimming removed 4 bases from V and 5 bases from J; junction bases left unmatched: 7. The V gene's germline CDR1 is SGHAT and CDR2 FQNNGV.

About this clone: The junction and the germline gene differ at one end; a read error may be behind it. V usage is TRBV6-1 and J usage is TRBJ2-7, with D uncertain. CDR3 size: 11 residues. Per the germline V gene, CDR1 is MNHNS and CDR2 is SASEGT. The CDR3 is CASRLFYGQYF. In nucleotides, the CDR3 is TGTGCCAGTAGACTGTTCTACGGGCAGTACTTC.

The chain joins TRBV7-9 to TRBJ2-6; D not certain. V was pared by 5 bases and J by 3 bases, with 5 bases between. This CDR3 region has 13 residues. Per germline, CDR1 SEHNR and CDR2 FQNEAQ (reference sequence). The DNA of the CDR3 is TGTGCCAGCAGCGACTTTGGGGCCAACGTCCTGACTTTC. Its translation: CASSDFGANVLTF.

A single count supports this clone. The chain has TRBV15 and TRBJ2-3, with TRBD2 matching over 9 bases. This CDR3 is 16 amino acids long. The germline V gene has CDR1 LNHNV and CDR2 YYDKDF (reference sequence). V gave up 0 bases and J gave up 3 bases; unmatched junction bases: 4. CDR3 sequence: CATSREGREGTDTQYF. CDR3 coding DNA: TGTGCCACCAGCAGAGAAGGGCGGGAGGGGACAGATACGCAGTATTTT.

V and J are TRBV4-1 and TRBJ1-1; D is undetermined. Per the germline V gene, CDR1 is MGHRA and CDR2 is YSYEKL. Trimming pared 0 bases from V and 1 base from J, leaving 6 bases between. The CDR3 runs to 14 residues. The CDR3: CASSQEGRNTEAFF. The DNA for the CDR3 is TGCGCCAGCAGCCAAGAGGGGAGGAACACTGAAGCTTTCTTT.

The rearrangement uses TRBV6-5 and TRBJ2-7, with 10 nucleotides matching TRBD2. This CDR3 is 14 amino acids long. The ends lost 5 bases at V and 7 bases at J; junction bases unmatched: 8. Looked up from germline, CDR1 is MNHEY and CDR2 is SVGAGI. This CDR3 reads CASSLSGRVREQYF. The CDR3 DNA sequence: TGTGCCAGCAGTCTAAGCGGGAGGGTTAGAGAGCAGTACTTC.

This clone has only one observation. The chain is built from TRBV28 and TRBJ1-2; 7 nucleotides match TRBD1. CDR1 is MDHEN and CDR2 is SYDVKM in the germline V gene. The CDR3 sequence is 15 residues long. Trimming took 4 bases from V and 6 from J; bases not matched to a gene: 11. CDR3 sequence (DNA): TGTGCCAGCAGTTCCTCCCCGACAGGGAGGAATGGCTACACCTTC. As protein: CASSSSPTGRNGYTF.

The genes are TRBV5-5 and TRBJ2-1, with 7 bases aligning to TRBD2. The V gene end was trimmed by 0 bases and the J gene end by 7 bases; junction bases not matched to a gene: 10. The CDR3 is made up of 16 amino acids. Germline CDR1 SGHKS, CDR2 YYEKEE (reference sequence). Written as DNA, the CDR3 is TGTGCCAGCAGCTTGGTACTAGCGCAGAGGGTTAATGAGCAGTTCTTC. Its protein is CASSLVLAQRVNEQFF.

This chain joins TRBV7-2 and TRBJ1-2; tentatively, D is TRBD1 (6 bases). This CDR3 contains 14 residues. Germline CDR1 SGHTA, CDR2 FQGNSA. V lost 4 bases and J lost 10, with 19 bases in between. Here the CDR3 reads CASSWGLGGTFYTF. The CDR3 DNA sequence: TGTGCCAGCAGCTGGGGGCTGGGAGGGACATTCTACACCTTC.

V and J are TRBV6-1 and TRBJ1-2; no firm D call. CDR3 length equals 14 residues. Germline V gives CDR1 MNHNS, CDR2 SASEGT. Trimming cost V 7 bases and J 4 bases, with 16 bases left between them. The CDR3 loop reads CASKEGRMGYGYTF. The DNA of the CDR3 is TGTGCCAGCAAGGAGGGCAGGATGGGCTATGGCTACACCTTC.

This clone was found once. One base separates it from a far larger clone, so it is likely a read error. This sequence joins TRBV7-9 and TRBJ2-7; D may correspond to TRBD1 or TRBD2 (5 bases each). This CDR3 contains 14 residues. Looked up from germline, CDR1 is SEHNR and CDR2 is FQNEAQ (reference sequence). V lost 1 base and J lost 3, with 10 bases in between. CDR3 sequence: CASSLVGTNYEQYF. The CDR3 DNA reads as TGTGCCAGCAGCTTAGTAGGGACCAACTACGAGCAGTACTTC.

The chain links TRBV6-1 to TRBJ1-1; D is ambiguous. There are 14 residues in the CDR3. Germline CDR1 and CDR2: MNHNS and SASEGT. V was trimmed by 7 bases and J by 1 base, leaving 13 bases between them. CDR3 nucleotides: TGTGCCAGCATGAGGTTGTGGTCGAACACTGAAGCTTTCTTT. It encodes CASMRLWSNTEAFF.